A selection of T cell receptor beta chains follows, all from one sample in a study of cytomegalovirus exposure and HLA in healthy donors. Profiling relied on immunoSEQ multiplex PCR, and the TCRdb table lists in-frame clones only, not all of them. The table has 150,000 to 200,000 clones, around 84% seen once. The sequenced sample was PBMCs. These receptors were obtained from a woman between 35 and 50 years old in good health and CMV-seronegative. CDR3s include the opening cysteine and the closing phenylalanine or tryptophan. Fields, in order: V gene, J gene, clone size, D gene, CDR3 DNA, CDR3 protein. The D gene is left open where the match is weak. Clone size is not always given. Where it is, it says once, few, many or a class for expanded clones.

TRBV5-4	TRBJ2-1	-	TRBD2	TGTGCCAGCACCCCTGGGACTAGCGGGGGCTTCTCCTACAATGAGCAGTTCTTC	CASTPGTSGGFSYNEQFF
TRBV7-7	TRBJ2-5	-	TRBD1	TGTGCCAGCAGCTCGGGACAGGGAGAGGAGACCCAGTACTTC	CASSSGQGEETQYF
TRBV5-1	TRBJ1-1	few	-	TGCGCCAGCAGGTTGCAGGCTACATATTACACTGAAGCTTTCTTT	CASRLQATYYTEAFF
TRBV10-3	TRBJ1-2	-	TRBD1	TGTGCCATCCGAGGGGGCTCGGGAGGCTACACCTTC	CAIRGGSGGYTF
TRBV6-1	TRBJ2-2	-	-	TGTGCCAGCATGGGCGTCAGGGAGCTGTTTTTT	CASMGVRELFF
TRBV27	TRBJ2-7	-	TRBD2	TGTGCCAGCAGTTCCCTAGCGGGGGGGAGGCAAGAGCAGTACTTC	CASSSLAGGRQEQYF
TRBV29-1	TRBJ2-7	-	-	TGCAGCGTTGAAACCGGGACCTACGAGCAGTACTTC	CSVETGTYEQYF
TRBV6-1	TRBJ1-5	few	-	TGTGCCAGCAGTGAGTTGGCCTCTAGGCATCAGCCCCAGCATTTT	CASSELASRHQPQHF
TRBV2	TRBJ1-4	-	-	TGTGCCACCCTACGACAGGCTAATGAAAAACTGTTTTTT	CATLRQANEKLFF
TRBV10-3	TRBJ1-2	-	-	TGTGCCATCAGTGAGTCGAAGTTGGGGCTGCCCCATGGCTACACCTTC	CAISESKLGLPHGYTF
TRBV4-1	TRBJ2-7	-	-	TGCGCCAGCAGCCAAGTCCGACACAGTGACGAGCAGTACTTC	CASSQVRHSDEQYF
TRBV6-1	TRBJ1-2	-	TRBD1	TGTGCCAGCAACTCGATGACAGGGGGCTATGGCTACACCTTC	CASNSMTGGYGYTF
TRBV2	TRBJ2-3	-	TRBD1	TGTGCCAGCAGTGAACAGGGACAGGGGGGAGATACGCAGTATTTT	CASSEQGQGGDTQYF
TRBV6-6	TRBJ2-7	few	TRBD1	TGTGCCAGCGAAGGGAGTTCGGACAGGGTTGGAGAGCAGTACTTC	CASEGSSDRVGEQYF
TRBV28	TRBJ2-7	-	-	TGTGCCAGCAGCTCAGGGTCCTACGAGCAGTACTTC	CASSSGSYEQYF
TRBV7-3	TRBJ1-5	-	TRBD1	TGTGCCAGCAGCCAGGGGGCAAATCAGCCCCAGCATTTT	CASSQGANQPQHF
TRBV6-6	TRBJ2-7	-	-	TGTGCCAGCAGTGGGGAGTACGAGCAGTACTTC	CASSGEYEQYF
TRBV10-2	TRBJ2-7	-	TRBD2	TGCGCCAGCAGTGACCCGGGGGGGCTCCTCTCCTACGAGCAGTACTTC	CASSDPGGLLSYEQYF
TRBV29-1	TRBJ2-7	-	-	TGCAGCGTTCTGGATACCAGGGTTTCTCTCAACATATCTTACGAGCAGTACTTC	CSVLDTRVSLNISYEQYF
TRBV5-1	TRBJ1-4	few	-	TGCGCCAGCAGCTTGCCGGGCGGGGATAATGAAAAACTGTTTTTT	CASSLPGGDNEKLFF
TRBV27	TRBJ2-7	-	-	TGTGCCAGCAAAGGCGGGGAACAGTACGAGCAGTACTTC	CASKGGEQYEQYF
TRBV2	TRBJ2-7	-	TRBD1	TGTGCCAGCACGGACAGGGTAAGGGAGCAGTACTTC	CASTDRVREQYF
TRBV30	TRBJ2-1	-	TRBD1	TGTGCCTGGAGTGGGACAGGGCGAAAAAGAAATGAGCAGTTCTTC	CAWSGTGRKRNEQFF
TRBV5-4	TRBJ2-7	-	TRBD1	TGTGCCAGCAGCTTGGCAGGGGGTGCCTCCTACGAGCAGTACTTC	CASSLAGGASYEQYF
TRBV2	TRBJ2-2	once	TRBD1	TGTGCCAGCAGTCAAGACAGGGTTGACACCGGGGAGCTGTTTTTT	CASSQDRVDTGELFF
TRBV9	TRBJ1-1	many	TRBD1	TGTGCCAGCAGCCCAGGGGGTAACACTGAAGCTTTCTTT	CASSPGGNTEAFF
TRBV15	TRBJ1-4	-	-	TGTGCCACCAGCAGACTGTTTGCAACTAATGAAAAACTGTTTTTT	CATSRLFATNEKLFF
TRBV18	TRBJ1-4	-	-	TGTGCCAGCTCGCCCCCAGGGGACCGTAATGAAAAACTGTTTTTT	CASSPPGDRNEKLFF
TRBV19	TRBJ2-5	-	TRBD2	TGTGCCAGTAGTATAGTGGCTACTAGCGGGCAAGAGACCCAGTACTTC	CASSIVATSGQETQYF
TRBV9	TRBJ1-2	-	-	TGTGCCAGCAGCGTAGTAGACTCCGATGGGGGCTACACCTTC	CASSVVDSDGGYTF
TRBV5-4	TRBJ2-1	-	TRBD2	TGTGCCAGCAGCTTGAGCGGGGGGGCACGGAATGAGCAGTTCTTC	CASSLSGGARNEQFF
TRBV5-1	TRBJ2-4	-	-	TGCGCCAGCAGCCTTAGGGGGGGCGAGATAGCCAAAAACATTCAGTACTTC	CASSLRGGEIAKNIQYF
TRBV19	TRBJ1-5	-	-	TGTGCCAGTAGTACCTTCTACAGGAGTCACCAGCCCCAGCATTTT	CASSTFYRSHQPQHF
TRBV18	TRBJ2-7	-	-	TGTGCCAGCTCACCAACGGGGGACTCCTACGAGCAGTACTTC	CASSPTGDSYEQYF
TRBV6-5	TRBJ1-1	-	-	TGTGCCAGCAGTTACCGAGGAATTGCCAAAACTTTCTTT	CASSYRGIAKTFF
TRBV28	TRBJ1-4	-	TRBD1	TGTGCCAGCAGCCGGCAGGGGGTGGGTGAAAAACTGTTTTTT	CASSRQGVGEKLFF
TRBV5-1	TRBJ2-6	-	TRBD2	TGCGCCAGCAGCCCGCAGGGAGGGGTTTCTGGGGCCAACGTCCTGACTTTC	CASSPQGGVSGANVLTF
TRBV7-9	TRBJ2-3	-	TRBD2	TGTGCCAGCAGGCCCCCGGGACTAGCGACAGATACGCAGTATTTT	CASRPPGLATDTQYF
TRBV6-1	TRBJ1-1	once	TRBD1	TGTGCCAGCAGTCTGGGACAGGGGAACACTGAAGCTTTCTTT	CASSLGQGNTEAFF
TRBV5-4	TRBJ1-2	-	-	TGTGCCAGCAGCGGGCAGAGACCCTATGGCTACACCTTC	CASSGQRPYGYTF
TRBV7-9	TRBJ2-1	-	TRBD1	TGTGCCAGCAGCTCACAGGGGGGCTTACAAAACAATGAGCAGTTCTTC	CASSSQGGLQNNEQFF
TRBV5-1	TRBJ2-1	-	-	TGCGCCAGCAGGAGACAGGAGAAGAATGAGCAGTTCTTC	CASRRQEKNEQFF
TRBV19	TRBJ2-7	-	TRBD1	TGTGCCAGTAGTAGCACCGGGACAGGGCCCTACGAGCAGTACTTC	CASSSTGTGPYEQYF
TRBV7-9	TRBJ1-1	-	-	TGTGCCAGCAGCTTATCCGCCAGGGAAGCTTTCTTT	CASSLSAREAFF
TRBV6-4	TRBJ2-3	-	-	TGTGCCAGCAGTGACGGTGTGGGGAGCCCAGATACGCAGTATTTT	CASSDGVGSPDTQYF
TRBV6-5	TRBJ1-4	few	TRBD1	TGTGCCAGCAGTCGGGACAGGAGTGAAAAACTGTTTTTT	CASSRDRSEKLFF
TRBV5-1	TRBJ2-3	-	TRBD1	TGCGCCAGCAGCGCCGGGACAGCACCCTCAGATACGCAGTATTTT	CASSAGTAPSDTQYF
TRBV28	TRBJ1-2	once	-	TGTGCCAGCAGGGGAGGGGGGGCGCGAGGCTACACCTTC	CASRGGGARGYTF
TRBV27	TRBJ2-5	-	-	TGTGCCAGCACCGTTGACCGAACCGCGGGGACCCAGTACTTC	CASTVDRTAGTQYF
TRBV6-5	TRBJ2-7	-	-	TGTGCCAGCAGTTCATCCCTCGGAGGCGGCTCCTACGAGCAGTACTTC	CASSSSLGGGSYEQYF